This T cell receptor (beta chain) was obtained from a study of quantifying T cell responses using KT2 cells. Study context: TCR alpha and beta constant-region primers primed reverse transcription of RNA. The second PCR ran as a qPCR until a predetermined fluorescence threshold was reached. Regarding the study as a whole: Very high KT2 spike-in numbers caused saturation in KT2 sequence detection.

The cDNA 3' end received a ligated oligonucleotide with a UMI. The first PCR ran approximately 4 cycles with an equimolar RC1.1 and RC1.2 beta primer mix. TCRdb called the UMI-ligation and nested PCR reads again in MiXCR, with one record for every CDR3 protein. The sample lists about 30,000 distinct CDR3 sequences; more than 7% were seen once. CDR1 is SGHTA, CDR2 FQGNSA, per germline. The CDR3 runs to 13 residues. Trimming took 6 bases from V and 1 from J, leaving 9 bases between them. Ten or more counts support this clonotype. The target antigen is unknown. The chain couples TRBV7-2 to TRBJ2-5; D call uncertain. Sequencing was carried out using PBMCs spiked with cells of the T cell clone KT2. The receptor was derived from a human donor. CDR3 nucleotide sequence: TGTGCCAGCAGTTCCCGGGTCCAAGAGACCCAGTACTTC. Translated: CASSSRVQETQYF.